These 20 T cell receptor beta chains were all obtained from the same sample, sequenced in a study of blood T cells in healthy people across ages. Alongside a J-beta primer mix, a sample-barcoded 5' primer served in a second PCR lasting roughly 7 to 11 cycles. TCRdb re-analysed the 5' RACE reads in MiXCR, keeping a single row per CDR3 protein. Among 600,000 or so distinct CDR3 sequences listed, over 20% were seen once. The sequenced material came from blood. The receptors derive from a man aged 65 to 79 in good health.

The chain employs TRBV12-3 or TRBV12-4 and TRBJ1-1; D gene uncertain. This CDR3 contains 14 residues. Trimming removed 2 bases from V and 2 bases from J, with 9 bases in between. As DNA, the CDR3 is TGTGCCAGCAGTTTATGGGAGACTAACACTGAAGCTTTCTTT. Amino acid sequence: CASSLWETNTEAFF.

The chain links TRBV12-3 or TRBV12-4 to TRBJ1-4; the D gene is possibly TRBD1 (6 bases). The V end lost 7 bases, the J end lost 3 bases, and 12 bases lay between the germline ends. CDR3 length: 14 residues. The CDR3 coding sequence is TGTGCCAGCACCCAGGGGAAGGCTAATGAAAAACTGTTTTTT. Translation: CASTQGKANEKLFF.

The V and J genes are TRBV5-1 and TRBJ2-1; the D gene could be TRBD1 or TRBD2 (7 bases each). V lost 3 bases to trimming and J lost 7 bases, with 14 bases between them. Germline V gene sequence: CDR1 SGHRS, CDR2 YFSETQ. This CDR3 contains 14 residues. In nucleotides, the CDR3 is TGCGCCAGCAGCTACCGACAGGGAGGGAATGAGCAGTTCTTC. It yields the protein CASSYRQGGNEQFF.

Comment on this clonotype: A much larger clonotype is one base distant, so this may be a read error. The genes are TRBV6-5 and TRBJ2-7, with 9 nucleotides matching TRBD1. This CDR3 region has 15 residues. Germline V lookup: CDR1 MNHEY, CDR2 SVGAGI. The CDR3 loop is CASSYSTGGSYEQHF. The CDR3 bases are TGTGCCAGCAGTTACTCGACAGGGGGGAGCTACGAGCAGCACTTC.

This chain joins TRBV7-9 and TRBJ1-1; weak D call: TRBD1 (5 bases). The ends were cut back, 6 bases at V and 2 bases at J, with 13 bases in the middle. The CDR3 spans 14 residues. CDR1 SEHNR and CDR2 FQNEAQ come from the germline V gene (reference sequence). The CDR3 DNA sequence: TGTGCCAGCAGGTGGGGGACGGAAAACACTGAAGCTTTCTTT. This translates into CASRWGTENTEAFF.

This rearrangement joins TRBV10-3 to TRBJ2-3, with 10 bases fitting TRBD2. This CDR3 comprises 16 residues. Germline loops: CDR1 ENHRY, CDR2 SYGVKD. V dropped 2 bases and J dropped 3; count of bases not matched to a gene: 5. CDR3 DNA: TGTGCCATCAGTGAGGGGACTAGCGAAAAAACAGATACGCAGTATTTT. It translates to CAISEGTSEKTDTQYF.

This clonotype was seen a few times. The CDR3 spells CASSYSRTASTDTQYF. DNA for the CDR3: TGTGCCAGCAGTTACTCTAGGACAGCCAGCACAGATACGCAGTATTTT. The V gene is TRBV6-5, the J gene TRBJ2-3; D may be TRBD1 (6 bases). Between the trimmed V and J ends, which lost 0 bases and 0 bases, there was a span of 10 bases. CDR1 is MNHEY and CDR2 is SVGAGI in the germline V gene. This CDR3 is 16 amino acids long.

The rearrangement joins TRBV21-1 to TRBJ2-7; TRBD1, as called in the table, went unchecked against the DNA. TRBV21-1 is a pseudogene. This CDR3 has 14 amino acids. The CDR3 DNA is TGTGCCAGCAGCCCGAAGGGACAGGGAGACGAGCAGTACTTC. Amino acid sequence: CASSPKGQGDEQYF.

The V and J genes are TRBV6-1 and TRBJ2-5; D is unclear. V gave up 3 bases and J gave up 6 bases, with 5 bases separating them. CDR3 size: 11 residues. Germline-derived CDR1 and CDR2 are MNHNS and SASEGT. CDR3: CASSDYQTQYF. The CDR3 region has the DNA TGTGCCAGCAGTGACTATCAGACCCAGTACTTC.

The rearrangement uses TRBV20-1 and TRBJ2-5; D is unresolved. The DNA end favors TRBJ2-7, so the J call may be wrong. Germline V gives CDR1 DFQATT, CDR2 SNEGSKA (reference sequence). The CDR3 has 14 residues. The CDR3 region has the DNA TGCAGTGCTAGACAGACGGCCGCCTCCTACGAGCAGTACTTC. Translation: CSARQTAASYEQYF.

As to this clonotype: Relative to the germline gene, one junction end is altered; a read error may explain this. The rearrangement links TRBV7-9 to TRBJ2-7; 12 bases are shared with TRBD2. The CDR3 spans 14 residues. Per germline, CDR1 SEHNR and CDR2 FQNEAQ (reference sequence). CDR3 sequence: CASSLGASGRAMFF. Written as DNA, the CDR3 is TGTGCCAGCAGCTTAGGGGCTAGCGGGAGGGCCATGTTCTTC.

In its sample, this clonotype was seen many times. This chain joins TRBV28 and TRBJ2-7; 15 nucleotides agree with TRBD2. Germline V lookup: CDR1 MDHEN, CDR2 SYDVKM. The V gene end was trimmed by 3 bases and the J gene end by 0 bases; junction bases not matched to a gene: 3. This CDR3 is built from 17 residues. The chain's CDR3 is CASSLGLAGGTSYEQYF. CDR3 in DNA: TGTGCCAGCAGTTTGGGACTAGCGGGAGGTACCTCCTACGAGCAGTACTTC. Using reference TRBV28 and TRBJ2-7 for the parts outside the CDR3, the full variable domain is DVKVTQSSRYLVKRTGEKVFLECVQDMDHENMFWYRQDPGLGLRLIYFSYDVKMKEKGDIPEGYSVSREKKERFSLILESASTNQTSMYLCASSLGLAGGTSYEQYFGPGTRLTVT.

V is TRBV7-2 and J is TRBJ2-1; 7 nucleotides match TRBD2. Germline-derived CDR1 and CDR2 are SGHTA and FQGNSA. V gave up 1 base and J gave up 1 base; unmatched junction bases: 4. The CDR3 length is 16 residues. The CDR3 nucleotides read TGTGCCAGCAGCTTAGACGGGAGGCAATCCTACAATGAGCAGTTCTTC. As protein: CASSLDGRQSYNEQFF.

CDR3 coding DNA: TGTGCCAGCAGAGACCCGGGACTACAGGGAGAGACCCAGTACTTC. Translating it yields CASRDPGLQGETQYF. V gene TRBV6-6 combines with J gene TRBJ2-5, with D tentatively TRBD2 (7 bases). Trimming cost V 6 bases and J 4 bases, with 18 bases left between them. Germline assignment: CDR1 MNHNY and CDR2 SVGAGI (reference sequence). CDR3 length: 15 amino acids.

In this sample, this clonotype turned up a few times. This chain joins TRBV2 and TRBJ2-3; 8 bases line up with TRBD2. This CDR3 spans 16 amino acids. Looked up from germline, CDR1 is SNHLY and CDR2 is FYNNEI. V lost 9 bases to trimming and J lost 5 bases; unmatched junction nucleotides: 16. CDR3 sequence: CASNLRSAGEGDTQYF. The CDR3 coding sequence is TGTGCCAGTAATCTACGGTCAGCGGGAGAGGGAGATACGCAGTATTTT.

This chain joins TRBV5-1 and TRBJ2-5; 9 bases match TRBD2. The J call may be in error: the DNA end matches TRBJ2-1 better. Germline CDR1 reads SGHRS; CDR2 reads YFSETQ. CDR3 length: 15 residues. CDR3 region: CASSLVTSGVNEQFF. CDR3 nucleotides: TGCGCCAGCAGCTTGGTGACTAGCGGTGTAAATGAGCAGTTCTTC.

The chain joins TRBV9 to TRBJ2-5, with 7 positions matching TRBD2. The length of the CDR3 is 16 residues. Germline values: CDR1 SGDLS, CDR2 YYNGEE. The J segment lost 3 bases and the V segment lost 0 bases, leaving 8 bases of the junction unmatched. The CDR3 loop is CASSVALASGKETQYF. The DNA of the CDR3 is TGTGCCAGCAGCGTAGCTTTGGCTAGCGGCAAAGAGACCCAGTACTTC.

This clonotype appeared a few times. The chain combines TRBV20-1 with TRBJ2-5; D is uncertain. The CDR3 loop spans 12 amino acids. Germline CDR1 reads DFQATT; CDR2 reads SNEGSKA (reference sequence). V lost 3 bases to trimming and J lost 3 bases, with 8 bases between them. The CDR3 DNA reads as TGCAGTGCTAGTGGAATGGAAGAGACCCAGTACTTC. Amino acids: CSASGMEETQYF.

This clonotype was observed a handful of times. The chain recombines TRBV3-1 with TRBJ2-7, with TRBD2 as a possible D gene (6 bases). Germline V lookup: CDR1 LGHDT, CDR2 YNNKEL (reference sequence). V was pared by 1 base and J by 0 bases, with 10 bases between. This CDR3 is 15 amino acids long. The CDR3: CASSQVRTNSYEQYF. CDR3 DNA: TGTGCCAGCAGCCAAGTTAGGACTAACTCCTACGAGCAGTACTTC.

This clonotype was found a few times. This chain links TRBV29-1 with TRBJ1-6; possibly TRBD1 for D (6 bases). Germline-derived CDR1 and CDR2 are SQVTM and ANQGSEA. Between the trimmed V and J ends, which lost 3 bases and 7 bases, there was a span of 10 bases. The CDR3 contains 13 residues. Written as DNA, the CDR3 is TGCAGCGTTGAGGAGGGGGGGAATTCACCCCTCCACTTT. As protein: CSVEEGGNSPLHF.